This T cell receptor (beta chain) is drawn from a study of blood T cell repertoires in COVID-19. CDR1 is SGHVS and CDR2 is FQNEAQ in the germline V gene. The CDR3 length is 16 residues. Trimming removed 5 bases from V and 6 bases from J, with 17 bases in between. Clones were sequenced by immunoSEQ multiplex PCR, and TCRdb holds only the in-frame ones, with some missing. The table records about 180,000 clones, around 80% of them present only once. The chain has TRBV7-8 and TRBJ1-6; no clear D gene. The receptor's source is a woman aged 45-59 years who had recovered from COVID-19. The sample consisted of PBMCs or T cells enriched from blood (not recorded which). For the CDR3, the DNA is TGTGCCAGCAGCGTATCCGGGAGTGCCTCTAATTCACCCCTCCACTTT. It specifies CASSVSGSASNSPLHF.